These 21 T cell receptor beta chains were sequenced from one sample in a study of metastatic and nonmetastatic thyroid tumors. There were no patients who had received any treatment before thyroid surgery. Via MiXCR, TCRdb re-called the PCR reads. The sample yields some 30,000 clones, 25% to 35% seen once. Sequenced: blood. These receptors all come from a female donor with papillary thyroid cancer or a benign thyroid nodule (not recorded which). Some clones in this sample may be carry-over from other donors' samples.

This clone was counted between two and nine times. The chain joins TRBV6-6 to TRBJ1-1; D gene ambiguous. CDR1 is MNHNY and CDR2 is SVGAGI in the germline V gene (reference sequence). The CDR3 has 14 residues. The V end was cut by 2 bases, the J end by 5 bases, with 12 bases between. This CDR3 is CASSYGDIGTEAFF. The CDR3, as DNA: TGTGCCAGCAGTTACGGTGACATTGGGACTGAAGCTTTCTTT.

V gene TRBV12-3 or TRBV12-4 combines with J gene TRBJ1-3; no reliable D call. The length of the CDR3 is 15 residues. V dropped 6 bases and J dropped 1 base, with 13 bases sitting between them. CDR3 residues: CASRALQSSGNTIYF. The CDR3 nucleotides read TGTGCCAGCAGGGCCCTCCAATCGTCTGGAAACACCATATATTTT.

This clone has a handful of counts. The V gene is TRBV6-1, the J gene TRBJ2-7; 13 nucleotides line up with TRBD2. V lost 4 bases and J lost 2; bases outside the gene matches: 5. The V gene's germline CDR1 is MNHNS and CDR2 SASEGT. This CDR3 region has 16 residues. CDR3 DNA: TGTGCCAGCAGTGGGACTAGCGGGAGACGGGCCTACGAGCAGTACTTC. This codes for CASSGTSGRRAYEQYF.

The V and J genes are TRBV6-6 and TRBJ2-2; D is unresolved. CDR3 length: 15 amino acids. V was shortened by 4 bases and J by 6 bases, with 15 bases between the two germline ends. In germline, CDR1 is MNHNY, CDR2 SVGAGI (reference sequence). Here the CDR3 DNA reads TGTGCCAGCAGTTTACTCGAGACCGGGCCCGGGGAGCTGTTTTTT. Residues: CASSLLETGPGELFF.

The chain links TRBV9 to TRBJ2-3, with 12 bases lining up with TRBD2. The CDR3 is 14 residues long. V was clipped by 5 bases and J by 9 bases; unmatched bases: 7. Germline loops: CDR1 SGDLS, CDR2 YYNGEE. CDR3 DNA: TGTGCCAGCAGTCTAGCGGGGGGGCAGGACACGCAGTATTTT. It yields the protein CASSLAGGQDTQYF.

Judged by abundance, this clone is medium-sized (0.01 to 0.1%). The V call is TRBV6-1, the J call TRBJ2-5; D remains unclear. Germline-derived CDR1 and CDR2 are MNHNS and SASEGT. The CDR3 consists of 15 residues. The ends were cut back, 7 bases at V and 1 base at J, with 16 bases in the middle. In nucleotides, the CDR3 is TGTGCCAGCACCATAGTTTGGGGTAGCCAAGAGACCCAGTACTTC. The encoded protein is CASTIVWGSQETQYF.

This clone was observed a few times. This rearrangement joins TRBV2 to TRBJ2-1; D gene unclear. The V and J ends lost 4 bases and 2 bases respectively, with 9 bases between them. This CDR3 has 14 residues. Looked up from germline, CDR1 is SNHLY and CDR2 is FYNNEI. CDR3 protein: CASSVSQAYNEQFF. The CDR3 coding sequence is TGTGCCAGCAGTGTGAGTCAGGCCTACAATGAGCAGTTCTTC.

This clone has just a few counts. The chain recombines TRBV19 with TRBJ1-2; 9 bases are shared with TRBD1. The CDR3 runs to 13 residues. Germline V CDR1 and CDR2: LNHDA, SQIVND (reference sequence). V lost 5 bases, J lost 5 bases, and 3 bases stayed unmatched. CDR3 nucleotide sequence: TGTGCCAGTAGTTCTGGACAGGGGTATGGCTACACCTTC. It translates to CASSSGQGYGYTF.

As to this clone: The junction shows a germline mismatch at one end, possibly a read error. This chain uses TRBV19 with TRBJ2-3; D tentatively fits TRBD1 or TRBD2 (7 bases each). Germline V gene data show CDR1 as LNHDA and CDR2 as SQIVND (reference sequence). This CDR3 comprises 14 residues. CDR3 residues: CASTTGEGTDTQYF. The CDR3 coding sequence is TGCGCCAGTACTACAGGGGAGGGGACAGATACGCAGTATTTT.

V usage is TRBV6-5 and J usage is TRBJ2-1; D not resolved. This CDR3 comprises 13 residues. V was trimmed by 2 bases and J by 8 bases, leaving 10 bases between them. Germline V gene sequence: CDR1 MNHEY, CDR2 SVGAGI. The CDR3 nucleotides are TGTGCCAGCAGTTACAGAGACCGAGATGAGCAGTTCTTC. It specifies CASSYRDRDEQFF.

This clone was seen ten or more times. The chain carries TRBV20-1 and TRBJ1-1; 8 bases are shared with TRBD1. There are 15 residues in the CDR3. Germline-derived CDR1 and CDR2 are DFQATT and SNEGSKA (reference sequence). Losses at the gene ends were 4 bases for V and 1 base for J; bases not matched to a gene: 8. The CDR3 protein is CSAKRTGPWNTEAFF. The DNA for the CDR3 is TGCAGTGCTAAACGGACAGGGCCGTGGAACACTGAAGCTTTCTTT.

This clone was detected only once. V gene TRBV20-1 combines with J gene TRBJ2-7; possible D gene TRBD1, 5 bases. Per the germline V gene, CDR1 is DFQATT and CDR2 is SNEGSKA (reference sequence). The V end lost 2 bases, the J end lost 4 bases, and 18 bases lay between the germline ends. The length of the CDR3 is 15 residues. Here the CDR3 reads CSARKGAPSGYEQYF. The CDR3 DNA reads TGCAGTGCTAGAAAAGGGGCCCCCTCAGGGTACGAGCAGTACTTC.

With respect to this clone: This may be a read error: a much more frequent sequence differs by one nucleotide. V and J are TRBV27 and TRBJ1-1; D is undetermined. The CDR3 extends over 15 amino acids. The ends were cut back, 5 bases at V and 1 base at J, with 14 bases in the middle. The germline V gene has CDR1 MNHEY and CDR2 SMNVEV (reference sequence). The DNA of the CDR3 is TGTGCCAGCAGTATACGTGGCCTGGGGAACACTGAAGCTTTCTTT. Protein product: CASSIRGLGNTEAFF.

This chain connects TRBV7-3 to TRBJ2-1; TRBD2 aligns across 8 bases. V shed 5 bases, J shed 9 bases, and the junction held 9 bases outside the gene matches. The germline V gene encodes CDR1 SGHTA and CDR2 FQGTGA. The CDR3 extends over 14 amino acids. The CDR3 spells CASSDQATSGEQFF. CDR3 in DNA: TGTGCCAGCAGCGATCAAGCCACTAGCGGTGAGCAGTTCTTC.

This clone was detected ten times or more. V is TRBV25-1 and J is TRBJ1-4; 7 bases agree with TRBD1. From germline, CDR1 is MGHDK and CDR2 SYGVNS. The V and J ends lost 6 bases and 2 bases, in that order; junction bases with no gene match: 6. CDR3 size: 15 residues. The CDR3 here is CASSDRVFTNEKLFF. CDR3 sequence (DNA): TGTGCCAGCAGCGACAGGGTTTTCACTAATGAAAAACTGTTTTTT.

This clone is termed medium-sized (0.01 to 0.1%). The rearrangement uses TRBV28 and TRBJ2-2; no clear D. V shed 6 bases and J shed 3 bases, with 11 bases lying between them. This CDR3 is 14 amino acids long. Germline CDR1 and CDR2: MDHEN and SYDVKM. The CDR3 DNA is TGTGCCAGCAGACTCAGGACGTACACCGGGGAGCTGTTTTTT. It yields the protein CASRLRTYTGELFF.

This clone is termed medium-sized (0.01 to 0.1%). The genes are TRBV6-2 or TRBV6-3 and TRBJ2-5; D not resolved. Trimming stripped 7 bases from V and 2 bases from J, with 14 bases between. This CDR3 spans 14 amino acids. Germline assignment: CDR1 MNHEY and CDR2 SVGEGT. CDR3 nucleotides: TGTGCCAGCACCTCGGGCGAACTGCAAGAGACCCAGTACTTC. As protein: CASTSGELQETQYF.

This chain joins TRBV6-1 and TRBJ2-2; D unresolved. Trimming shortened V by 4 bases and J by 7 bases, and 10 bases separated the two germline ends. Germline V CDR1 and CDR2: MNHNS, SASEGT. CDR3 length equals 13 residues. The chain's CDR3 is CASSGLLVGELFF. In nucleotides, the CDR3 is TGTGCCAGCAGTGGGCTCCTCGTCGGGGAGCTGTTTTTT.

By its share, this clone is medium-sized (0.01 to 0.1%). V gene TRBV6-1 combines with J gene TRBJ2-7, with TRBD1 matching 11 bases. The CDR3 extends over 15 amino acids. Per the germline V gene, CDR1 is MNHNS and CDR2 is SASEGT. Losses at the gene ends were 6 bases for V and 2 bases for J; bases not matched to a gene: 6. CDR3 loop: CASRGWGQGAYEQYF. The CDR3 region has the DNA TGTGCCAGCAGGGGGTGGGGACAGGGGGCCTACGAGCAGTACTTC.

The rearrangement uses TRBV5-1 and TRBJ2-7; TRBD1 aligns across 7 bases. V was pared by 4 bases and J by 2 bases, with 9 bases of the junction left unmatched. This CDR3 has 15 residues. CDR1 SGHRS and CDR2 YFSETQ come from the germline V gene. CDR3 loop: CASSNTPGQPYEQYF. CDR3 nucleotide sequence: TGCGCCAGCAGCAACACCCCGGGACAGCCCTACGAGCAGTACTTC.

This sequence joins TRBV28 and TRBJ2-7, with D perhaps matching TRBD1 (6 bases). The CDR3 loop spans 13 amino acids. V was pared by 8 bases and J by 4 bases, with 15 bases between. Germline V gene sequence: CDR1 MDHEN, CDR2 SYDVKM. The CDR3, as DNA: TGTGCCAGCTCAAGACAGGCTTTGTACGAGCAGTACTTC. Translating gives CASSRQALYEQYF.